The source of this T cell receptor (beta chain) is a study of blood T cell repertoires in COVID-19. Study information: Nucleic acid was either cDNA or gDNA, and it came from T cells, B-cell-depleted T cells, or PBMCs.

This clone was counted between two and nine times. TCRdb's copy holds only in-frame clones and misses some; the assay was immunoSEQ multiplex PCR. Of more than 300,000 clones listed, over 85% are singletons. Germline values: CDR1 SGHRS, CDR2 YFSETQ. The J segment lost 6 bases and the V segment lost 4 bases, leaving 13 bases of the junction unmatched. The CDR3 consists of 15 residues. This TCR was recovered from a woman in her 30s who had recovered from COVID-19. The chain couples TRBV5-1 to TRBJ2-7; 7 bases are shared with TRBD1. The sample was PBMCs or T cells enriched from blood (not recorded which). CDR3 loop: CASSLIEGAAAEQYF. The CDR3 bases are TGCGCCAGCAGCCTCATTGAGGGGGCGGCTGCCGAGCAGTACTTC.